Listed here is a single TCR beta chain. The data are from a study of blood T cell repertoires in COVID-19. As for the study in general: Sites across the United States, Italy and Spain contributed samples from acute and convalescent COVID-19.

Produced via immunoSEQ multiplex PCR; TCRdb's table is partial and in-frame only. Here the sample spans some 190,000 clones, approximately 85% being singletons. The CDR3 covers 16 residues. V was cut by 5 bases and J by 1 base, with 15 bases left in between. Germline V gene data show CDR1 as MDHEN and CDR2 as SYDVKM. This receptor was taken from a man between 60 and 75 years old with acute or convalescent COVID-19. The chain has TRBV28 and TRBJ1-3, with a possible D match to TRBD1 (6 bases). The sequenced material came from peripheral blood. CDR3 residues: CASSPLDSVSGNTIYF. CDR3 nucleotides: TGTGCCAGCAGTCCCCTGGACAGTGTGTCTGGAAACACCATATATTTT.